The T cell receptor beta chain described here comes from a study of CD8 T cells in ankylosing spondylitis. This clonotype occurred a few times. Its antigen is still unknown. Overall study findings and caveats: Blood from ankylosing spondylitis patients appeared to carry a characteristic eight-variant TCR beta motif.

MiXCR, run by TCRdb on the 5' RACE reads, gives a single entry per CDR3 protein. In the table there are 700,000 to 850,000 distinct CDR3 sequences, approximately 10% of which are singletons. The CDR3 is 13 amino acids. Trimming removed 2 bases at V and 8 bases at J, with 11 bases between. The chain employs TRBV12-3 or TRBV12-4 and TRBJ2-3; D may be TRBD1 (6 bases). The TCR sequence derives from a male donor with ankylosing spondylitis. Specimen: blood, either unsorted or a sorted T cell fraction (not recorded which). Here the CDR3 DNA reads TGTGCCAGCAGTTTACAGGGACATGGTACGCAGTATTTT. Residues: CASSLQGHGTQYF.